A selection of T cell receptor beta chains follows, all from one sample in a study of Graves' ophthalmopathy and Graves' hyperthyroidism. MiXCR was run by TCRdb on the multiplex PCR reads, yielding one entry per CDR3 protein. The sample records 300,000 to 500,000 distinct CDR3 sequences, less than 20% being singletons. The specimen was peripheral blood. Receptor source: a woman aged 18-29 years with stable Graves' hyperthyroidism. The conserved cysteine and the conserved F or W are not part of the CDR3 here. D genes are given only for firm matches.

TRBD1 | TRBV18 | ASSSGQASRTEAF
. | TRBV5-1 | ASSAQGGHYEQY
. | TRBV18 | ASSPFHETQY
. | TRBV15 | ATSTQTVAKNIQY
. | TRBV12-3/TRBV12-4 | ASSPLPEQETQY
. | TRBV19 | ASSTAAVNYGYT
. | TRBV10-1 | ASARHRNTEAF
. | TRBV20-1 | SAKQGRETQY
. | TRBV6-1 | AIGGEGNSQPQH
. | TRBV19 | ASSIEPYSNQPQH
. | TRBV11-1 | ASSLEVGALRYSNQPQH
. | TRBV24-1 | ATSDFGSGVLGELF
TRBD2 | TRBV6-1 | ASTRSVAGDVEETQY
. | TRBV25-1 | ASSESGIYGYT
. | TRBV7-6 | ASSLQGPQPQH
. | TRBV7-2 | ASSSIRENTEAF
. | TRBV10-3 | ATGLDTNQPQH
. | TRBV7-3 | ASSLGLGSGYEQY
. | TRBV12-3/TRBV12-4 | ASSGRGLNTEAF
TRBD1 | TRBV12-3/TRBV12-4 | ASSSGQGAEVGGYT
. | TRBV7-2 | ASSFGGTDQPQH
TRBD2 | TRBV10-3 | AITGGVDTGELF
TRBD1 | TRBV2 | ASGGQGGSAEAF
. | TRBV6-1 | ALTGGLGYT
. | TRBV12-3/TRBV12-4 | ASRGAVNTEAF
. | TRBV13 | ASSVRGLAANTEAF
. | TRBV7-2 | ASSPQGQSGQPQH
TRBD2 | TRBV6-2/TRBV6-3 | ASSYPSGGFGETQY
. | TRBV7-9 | ASSRTTRKETQY
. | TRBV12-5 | ASGLENEQY
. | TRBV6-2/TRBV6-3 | ASSYLRYEQY
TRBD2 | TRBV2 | ASNSGGTYEQY
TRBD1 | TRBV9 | ASSVGGQGYSPLH
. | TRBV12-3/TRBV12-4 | ASSSGGGGGYT
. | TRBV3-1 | ASWSTSSSYNSPLH
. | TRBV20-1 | SARAPPTGEANLYGYT
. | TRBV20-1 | SAAGEETQY
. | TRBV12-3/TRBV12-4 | ASSPGRGYIHEQY
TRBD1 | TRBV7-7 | ASSRDSYTGELF
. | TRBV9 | ASSVDGGYTEAF
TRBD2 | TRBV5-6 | ASSNLAGALIYEQY
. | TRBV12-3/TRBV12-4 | ASSFLTGKGTEAF
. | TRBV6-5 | ASSTDIFYEQY
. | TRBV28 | ASSLKWATYEQY
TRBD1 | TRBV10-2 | ASSEADRGGQPQH
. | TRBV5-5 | ASSLAGVRAEAF
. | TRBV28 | ASKGGTYQPQH
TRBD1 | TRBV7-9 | ASSQDRTEGYT
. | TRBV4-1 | ASSPGGRNSPLH
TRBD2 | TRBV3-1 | ASSQGIAGVPFGDTQY
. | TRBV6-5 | ASSSDSQPNYEQY